This is a list of T cell receptor beta chains from one sample in a study of tumor and adjacent non-tumor tissue in lung cancer. MiXCR was run by TCRdb on the multiplex PCR reads, yielding one entry per CDR3 protein. The table shows 70,000 to 90,000 distinct CDR3 sequences, with 80% to 90% occurring only once. Sequences were obtained from distant non-tumor lung tissue. The source of these receptors is a man in his 60s with non-small cell lung cancer. CDR3s include the opening cysteine and the closing phenylalanine or tryptophan. The order of the fields is J gene, D gene, clone size, V gene, CDR3 protein, CDR3 DNA. A D gene is named only where the DNA matches it firmly. Expanded clones get a size class; other rows say once, few or many, or leave the size out.

j_call: TRBJ2-1; d_call: TRBD2; clone_size: -; v_call: TRBV29-1; cdr3_aa: CSVEDRRERLNEQFF; cdr3_nt: TGCAGCGTTGAAGATAGGCGGGAGAGGTTAAATGAGCAGTTCTTC
j_call: TRBJ2-2; d_call: TRBD2; clone_size: -; v_call: TRBV11-3; cdr3_aa: CGCSSREAGGYRAGELFF; cdr3_nt: TGTGGCTGTAGCTCCCGGGAAGCGGGAGGATACAGAGCCGGGGAGCTGTTTTTT
j_call: TRBJ2-6; d_call: -; clone_size: -; v_call: TRBV12-3/TRBV12-4; cdr3_aa: CASIQGRSGANVMTF; cdr3_nt: TGTGCCAGCATCCAGGGACGATCTGGGGCCAACGTCATGACTTTT
j_call: TRBJ2-2; d_call: TRBD2; clone_size: many; v_call: TRBV5-4; cdr3_aa: CASRSGLAGGNTGELFF; cdr3_nt: TGTGCCAGCAGGTCGGGACTAGCGGGGGGAAACACCGGGGAGCTGTTTTTT
j_call: TRBJ1-1; d_call: -; clone_size: many; v_call: TRBV11-2; cdr3_aa: CASSLMQGRTEAFF; cdr3_nt: TGTGCCAGCAGCTTAATGCAGGGGAGAACTGAAGCTTTCTTT
j_call: TRBJ1-1; d_call: -; clone_size: many; v_call: TRBV5-5; cdr3_aa: CASSLAGANTEAFF; cdr3_nt: TGTGCCAGCAGCTTGGCAGGGGCGAACACTGAAGCTTTCTTT
j_call: TRBJ1-3; d_call: -; clone_size: -; v_call: TRBV4-3; cdr3_aa: CASSDRTCGSGNTIYF; cdr3_nt: TGCGCCAGCAGCGACCGGACGTGTGGCTCTGGAAACACTATATATTTT
j_call: TRBJ1-1; d_call: TRBD1; clone_size: -; v_call: TRBV12-3/TRBV12-4; cdr3_aa: CASSLRGQGVSNTKTFF; cdr3_nt: TGTGCCAGCAGCCTAAGGGGACAGGGGGTTTCGAACACTAAAACTTTCTTT
j_call: TRBJ1-2; d_call: -; clone_size: -; v_call: TRBV4-1; cdr3_aa: CASSQVQEGNYGYTF; cdr3_nt: TGCGCCAGTAGCCAAGTACAGGAGGGTAACTATGGCTACACCTTC
j_call: TRBJ1-2; d_call: TRBD1; clone_size: -; v_call: TRBV11-2; cdr3_aa: CVSSLDRGSSYTF; cdr3_nt: TGTGTCAGCAGCTTGGACAGGGGAAGTAGCTACACATTC
j_call: TRBJ2-3; d_call: -; clone_size: -; v_call: TRBV20-1; cdr3_aa: CSARRSQHTDTKYF; cdr3_nt: TGCAGTGCTAGACGCAGTCAGCACACAGATACGAAGTATTTT
j_call: TRBJ1-1; d_call: -; clone_size: once; v_call: TRBV20-1; cdr3_aa: CSARKQRNETFF; cdr3_nt: TGCAGTGCTAGGAAACAGCGGAATGAAACTTTCTTT
j_call: TRBJ2-3; d_call: -; clone_size: -; v_call: TRBV4-3; cdr3_aa: CDNSQDRVGTTDTQYF; cdr3_nt: TGCGACAACAGCCAAGATAGAGTGGGCACCACAGATACGCAGTATTTT
j_call: TRBJ2-3; d_call: TRBD1; clone_size: -; v_call: TRBV4-1; cdr3_aa: CASSQRDGQGKDTQYF; cdr3_nt: TGCGCCAGCAGTCAACGGGACGGACAGGGGAAAGATACGCAGTATTTT
j_call: TRBJ2-6; d_call: TRBD2; clone_size: -; v_call: TRBV6-5; cdr3_aa: CTSSLAGDSSGASVLTF; cdr3_nt: TGTACCAGCAGTTTAGCGGGGGACAGCTCTGGGGCCAGCGTCCTGACGTTC
j_call: TRBJ1-6; d_call: -; clone_size: few; v_call: TRBV6-5; cdr3_aa: CASRRGFDGSPLHF; cdr3_nt: TGTGCCAGCCGCCGGGGGTTCGACGGTTCGCCCCTCCACTTT
j_call: TRBJ1-1; d_call: -; clone_size: once; v_call: TRBV29-1; cdr3_aa: CSVLQVSENTKAFF; cdr3_nt: TGCAGCGTTCTACAGGTTTCGGAGAACACTAAGGCTTTCTTT
j_call: TRBJ2-7; d_call: -; clone_size: -; v_call: TRBV4-1; cdr3_aa: CASSQEEHSYEQYF; cdr3_nt: TGCGCAAGCAGCCAAGAAGAACACTCCTACGAGCAGTACTTC
j_call: TRBJ1-1; d_call: -; clone_size: -; v_call: TRBV11-2; cdr3_aa: CASSLDLTTEALF; cdr3_nt: TGTGCCAGCAGCTTGGATCTGACCACTGAAGCTCTCTTT
j_call: TRBJ2-2; d_call: -; clone_size: -; v_call: TRBV18; cdr3_aa: CVSSQAGGELFF; cdr3_nt: TGTGTCAGCTCACAAGCAGGCGGGGAGCTGTTTTTT
j_call: TRBJ2-5; d_call: -; clone_size: -; v_call: TRBV6-1; cdr3_aa: CTSSEAKGRQETQYF; cdr3_nt: TGTACCAGCAGTGAAGCGAAGGGACGGCAAGAGACCCAGTACTTC
j_call: TRBJ2-6; d_call: -; clone_size: -; v_call: TRBV5-1; cdr3_aa: CASRENSGANVLTF; cdr3_nt: TGCGCCAGCAGGGAGAACTCTGGGGCCAACGTCCTGACTTTC
j_call: TRBJ1-1; d_call: -; clone_size: once; v_call: TRBV4-1; cdr3_aa: CASSLPTGGPRNTEAFF; cdr3_nt: TGCGCAAGCAGCCTACCGACAGGCGGGCCAAGGAACACTGAAGCTTTCTTT
j_call: TRBJ2-3; d_call: -; clone_size: -; v_call: TRBV5-5; cdr3_aa: CVSSFGTDTQYF; cdr3_nt: TGTGTCAGCAGCTTTGGCACAGATACACAGTATTTT
j_call: TRBJ2-3; d_call: -; clone_size: -; v_call: TRBV7-3; cdr3_aa: CASSPFGFRDTQYF; cdr3_nt: TGTGCCAGCAGCCCTTTTGGCTTTAGAGATACGCAGTATTTT
j_call: TRBJ1-4; d_call: -; clone_size: -; v_call: TRBV6-5; cdr3_aa: CASCSPRGDQVEKLFF; cdr3_nt: TGTGCCAGCTGTTCCCCAAGGGGAGATCAGGTTGAAAAACTGTTTTTT
j_call: TRBJ2-1; d_call: TRBD2; clone_size: -; v_call: TRBV20-1; cdr3_aa: CNAIELAGFNEQFF; cdr3_nt: TGCAATGCTATAGAGCTAGCGGGGTTCAATGAGCAGTTCTTC
j_call: TRBJ1-1; d_call: -; clone_size: many; v_call: TRBV4-2; cdr3_aa: CASSQEGGQVEAFF; cdr3_nt: TGTGCCAGCAGCCAAGAGGGGGGGCAGGTTGAAGCTTTCTTT
j_call: TRBJ2-2; d_call: -; clone_size: -; v_call: TRBV20-1; cdr3_aa: CSARFPENTGELFF; cdr3_nt: TGCAGTGCTAGATTCCCTGAGAACACCGGGGAGCTGTTTTTT
j_call: TRBJ2-3; d_call: TRBD2; clone_size: -; v_call: TRBV20-1; cdr3_aa: CRARVSGGWADTQYF; cdr3_nt: TGCCGTGCTAGAGTCAGCGGGGGTTGGGCAGATACGCAGTATTTT
j_call: TRBJ2-7; d_call: -; clone_size: -; v_call: TRBV10-1; cdr3_aa: CASRRHGAYEQYF; cdr3_nt: TGCGCCAGCAGGCGACATGGGGCATATGAGCAGTACTTC
j_call: TRBJ2-1; d_call: -; clone_size: -; v_call: TRBV29-1; cdr3_aa: CSVILSVGRDEQFF; cdr3_nt: TGCAGCGTAATATTGAGCGTGGGTAGGGATGAGCAGTTCTTC